The entry below describes one TCR beta chain. The sample is drawn from a study of cytomegalovirus exposure and HLA in healthy donors. The overall study: Unique TCRs from HLA-typed donors, 75 million to 100 million of them, were held in an early data release.

Losses at the gene ends were 0 bases for V and 10 bases for J; bases not matched to a gene: 0. Germline values: CDR1 DFQATT, CDR2 SNEGSKA (reference sequence). This CDR3 spans 11 amino acids. The PCR made use of 60 Vbeta and 13 Jbeta primers. Sequencing was performed with immunoSEQ multiplex PCR; in TCRdb, only in-frame clones are kept and a portion is missing. The table lists some 150,000 clones, about four fifths of them singletons. This clonotype was obtained from a man in his fifties in good health and CMV-seropositive. The sequenced material came from PBMCs. The J gene is TRBJ2-1, the V gene TRBV20-1, with 7 bases identical to TRBD2. The CDR3 nucleotides are TGCAGTGCTAGAGAAGCGGGAGAGCAGTTCTTC. It encodes CSAREAGEQFF.